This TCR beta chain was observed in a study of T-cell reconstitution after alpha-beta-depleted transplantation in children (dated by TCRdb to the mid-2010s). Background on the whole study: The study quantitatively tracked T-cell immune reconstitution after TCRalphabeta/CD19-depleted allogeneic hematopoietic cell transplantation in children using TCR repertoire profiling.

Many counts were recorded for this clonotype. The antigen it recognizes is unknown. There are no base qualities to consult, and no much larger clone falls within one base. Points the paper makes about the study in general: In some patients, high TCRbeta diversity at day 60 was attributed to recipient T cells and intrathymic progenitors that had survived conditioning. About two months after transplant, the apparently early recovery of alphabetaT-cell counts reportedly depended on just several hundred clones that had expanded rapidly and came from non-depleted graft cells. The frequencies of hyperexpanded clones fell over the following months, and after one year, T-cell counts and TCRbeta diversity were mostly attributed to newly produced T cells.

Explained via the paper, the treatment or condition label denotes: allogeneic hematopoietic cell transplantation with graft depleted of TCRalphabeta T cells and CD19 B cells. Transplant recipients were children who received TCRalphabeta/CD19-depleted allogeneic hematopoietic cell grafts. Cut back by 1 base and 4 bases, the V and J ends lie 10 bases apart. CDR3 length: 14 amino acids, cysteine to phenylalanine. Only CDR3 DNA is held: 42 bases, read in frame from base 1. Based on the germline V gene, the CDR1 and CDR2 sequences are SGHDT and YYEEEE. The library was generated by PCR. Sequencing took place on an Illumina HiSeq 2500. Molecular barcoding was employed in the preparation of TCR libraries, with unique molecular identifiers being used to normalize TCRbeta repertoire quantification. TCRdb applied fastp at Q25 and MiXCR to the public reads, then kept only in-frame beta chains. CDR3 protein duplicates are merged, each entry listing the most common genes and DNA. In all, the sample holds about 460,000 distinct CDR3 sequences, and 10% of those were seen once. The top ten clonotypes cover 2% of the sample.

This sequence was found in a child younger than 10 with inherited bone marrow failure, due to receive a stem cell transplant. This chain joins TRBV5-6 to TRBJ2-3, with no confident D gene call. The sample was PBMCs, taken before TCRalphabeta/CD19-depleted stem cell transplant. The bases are TGTGCCAGCAGCTTGAGCCTAGTCGCAGATACGCAGTATTTT. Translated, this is CASSLSLVADTQYF.